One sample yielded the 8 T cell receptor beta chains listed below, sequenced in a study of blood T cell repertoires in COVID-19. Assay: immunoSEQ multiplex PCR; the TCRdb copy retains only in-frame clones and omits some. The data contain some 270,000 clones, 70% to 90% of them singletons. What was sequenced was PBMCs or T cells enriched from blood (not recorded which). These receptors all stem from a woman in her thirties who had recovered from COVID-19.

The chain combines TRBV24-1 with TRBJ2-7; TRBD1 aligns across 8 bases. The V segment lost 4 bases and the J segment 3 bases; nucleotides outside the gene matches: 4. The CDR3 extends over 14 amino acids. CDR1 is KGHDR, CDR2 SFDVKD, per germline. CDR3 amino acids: CATSDPTGDYEQYF. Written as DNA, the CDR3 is TGTGCCACCAGTGACCCGACAGGGGACTACGAGCAGTACTTC.

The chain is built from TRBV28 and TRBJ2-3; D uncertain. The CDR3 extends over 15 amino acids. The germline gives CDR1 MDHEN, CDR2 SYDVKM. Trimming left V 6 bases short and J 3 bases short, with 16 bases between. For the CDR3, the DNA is TGTGCCAGCAGCTCCACGGAGTCTTCGACAGATACGCAGTATTTT. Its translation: CASSSTESSTDTQYF. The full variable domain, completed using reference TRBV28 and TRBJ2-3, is DVKVTQSSRYLVKRTGEKVFLECVQDMDHENMFWYRQDPGLGLRLIYFSYDVKMKEKGDIPEGYSVSREKKERFSLILESASTNQTSMYLCASSSTESSTDTQYFGPGTRLTVL.

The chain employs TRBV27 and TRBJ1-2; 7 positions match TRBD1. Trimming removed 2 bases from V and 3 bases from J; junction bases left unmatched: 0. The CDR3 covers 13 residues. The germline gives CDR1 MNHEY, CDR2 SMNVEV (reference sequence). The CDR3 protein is CASSLTGDYGYTF. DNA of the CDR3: TGTGCCAGCAGTTTAACAGGGGACTATGGCTACACCTTC.

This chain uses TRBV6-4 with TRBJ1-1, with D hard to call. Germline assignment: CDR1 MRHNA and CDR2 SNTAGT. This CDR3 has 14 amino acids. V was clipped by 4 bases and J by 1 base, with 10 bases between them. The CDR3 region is CASSVKGENTEAFF. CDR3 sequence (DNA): TGTGCCAGCAGTGTAAAGGGAGAGAACACTGAAGCTTTCTTT.

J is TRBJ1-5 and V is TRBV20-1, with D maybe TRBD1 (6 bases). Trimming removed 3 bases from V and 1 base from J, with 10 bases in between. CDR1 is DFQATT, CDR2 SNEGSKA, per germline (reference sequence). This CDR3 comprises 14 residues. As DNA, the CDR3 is TGCAGTGCTAGTCGGGGGGCAAGCAATCAGCCCCAGCATTTT. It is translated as CSASRGASNQPQHF.

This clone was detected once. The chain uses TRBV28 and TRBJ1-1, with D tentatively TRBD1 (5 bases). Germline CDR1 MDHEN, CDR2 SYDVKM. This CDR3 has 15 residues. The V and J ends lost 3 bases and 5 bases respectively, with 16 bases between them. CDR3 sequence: CASSFYRTGSTEAFF. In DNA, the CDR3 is TGTGCCAGCAGTTTTTACCGAACAGGATCTACTGAAGCTTTCTTT.

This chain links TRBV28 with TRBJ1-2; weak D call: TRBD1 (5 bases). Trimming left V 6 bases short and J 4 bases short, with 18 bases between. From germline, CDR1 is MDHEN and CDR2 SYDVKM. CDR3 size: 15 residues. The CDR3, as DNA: TGTGCCAGCAGGCCTACCGGGGGTTCGATCTATGGCTACACCTTC. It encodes CASRPTGGSIYGYTF.

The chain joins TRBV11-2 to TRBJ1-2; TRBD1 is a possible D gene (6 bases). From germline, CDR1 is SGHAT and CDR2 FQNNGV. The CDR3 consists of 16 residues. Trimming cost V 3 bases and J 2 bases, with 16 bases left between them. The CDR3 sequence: CASSLGGRGTNYGYTF. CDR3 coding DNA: TGTGCCAGCAGCTTGGGGGGGAGAGGGACAAACTATGGCTACACCTTC. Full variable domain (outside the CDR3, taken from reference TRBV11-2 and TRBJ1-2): EAGVAQSPRYKIIEKRQSVAFWCNPISGHATLYWYQQILGQGPKLLIQFQNNGVVDDSQLPKDRFSAERLKGVDSTLKIQPAKLEDSAVYLCASSLGGRGTNYGYTFGSGTRLTVV.